The next 29 T cell receptor beta chains were all read from a single sample in a study of shared clonotypes between healthy human individuals. The assay was immunoSEQ multiplex PCR, and TCRdb's table has in-frame clones only and misses some. The profile shows just over 2,000,000 clones, roughly 95% of them singletons. The sequenced material came from naive CD4+ T cells sorted from blood. Subset: CD45RA+ positively selected. Source of these receptors: a man in his late teens or twenties in good health.

CDR3 residues: CASSYSTGRHTEAFF. The CDR3 DNA sequence: TGTGCCAGCAGTTACTCGACTGGCAGACACACTGAAGCTTTCTTT. This chain connects TRBV6-5 to TRBJ1-1, with unresolved D. CDR3 length: 15 residues. V was cut by 0 bases and J by 3 bases, with 11 bases left in between. Germline V lookup: CDR1 MNHEY, CDR2 SVGAGI.

This clone showed up just once. V gene TRBV5-5 combines with J gene TRBJ1-2; no clear D gene. The CDR3 is made up of 16 amino acids. Germline V gene lookup returns CDR1 SGHKS and CDR2 YYEKEE (reference sequence). Trimming removed 0 bases at V and 1 base at J, with 13 bases between. The CDR3 is CASSLAGGVYNYGYTF. For the CDR3, the DNA is TGTGCCAGCAGCTTGGCGGGCGGGGTCTATAACTATGGCTACACCTTC.

The chain uses TRBV6-5 and TRBJ1-2; D possibly corresponds to TRBD1 (5 bases). V dropped 0 bases and J dropped 4 bases, with 12 bases sitting between them. The CDR3 length is 15 residues. Per germline, CDR1 MNHEY and CDR2 SVGAGI. The CDR3 region is CASSYSDDSSYGYTF. The CDR3 region has the DNA TGTGCCAGCAGTTACTCCGACGACAGTTCCTATGGCTACACCTTC.

The chain couples TRBV5-1 to TRBJ1-1; 11 bases align to TRBD1. CDR3 length equals 15 residues. Losses at the gene ends were 3 bases for V and 4 bases for J; bases not matched to a gene: 5. Germline V gene sequence: CDR1 SGHRS, CDR2 YFSETQ. This CDR3 reads CASSWGQGDSTEAFF. In DNA, the CDR3 is TGCGCCAGCAGCTGGGGACAGGGGGACAGCACTGAAGCTTTCTTT.

Turning to this clone: The same CDR3 can be traced to other DNA sequences in this sample. V and J are TRBV18 and TRBJ1-1; D gene unclear. CDR3 length equals 13 residues. The V gene lost 3 bases and the J gene lost 4 bases, with 9 bases spanning the gap. CDR1 is KGHSH and CDR2 is LQKENI in the germline V gene. CDR3 sequence: CASSPKEGTEAFF. CDR3 DNA: TGTGCCAGCTCACCGAAGGAAGGCACTGAAGCTTTCTTT.

This chain joins TRBV27 and TRBJ2-7; 8 bases line up with TRBD1. The germline gives CDR1 MNHEY, CDR2 SMNVEV (reference sequence). J gave up 3 bases and V 5 bases, and 6 bases lay outside the gene matches. The length of the CDR3 is 14 residues. The CDR3 reads CASSKPGQDYEQYF. The CDR3 DNA follows: TGTGCCAGCAGTAAACCGGGACAGGACTACGAGCAGTACTTC.

The V call is TRBV30, the J call TRBJ1-6; possible D gene TRBD1, 6 bases. The germline V and J ends were trimmed by 1 base and 0 bases, with 13 bases remaining between them. Germline CDR1 reads GTSNPN; CDR2 reads SVGIG (reference sequence). The CDR3 runs to 17 residues. The CDR3 DNA is TGTGCCTGGAGTGGGGCAGGGGATCGCTCCTATAATTCACCCCTCCACTTT. This codes for CAWSGAGDRSYNSPLHF.

This clone was counted a single time. This chain uses TRBV5-1 with TRBJ2-5, with a possible D match to TRBD2 (6 bases). V was trimmed by 0 bases and J by 9 bases, leaving 9 bases between them. Germline CDR1 SGHRS, CDR2 YFSETQ. CDR3 length: 12 residues. The CDR3 reads CASSLDRGAQYF. For the CDR3, the DNA is TGCGCCAGCAGCTTGGATCGCGGGGCCCAGTACTTC.

Points on this clone: Other nucleotide sequences in the sample specify the same CDR3. The gene calls are TRBV6-1 and TRBJ1-5; weak D call: TRBD1 (5 bases). The CDR3 has 14 residues. The V and J ends lost 5 bases and 1 base respectively, with 9 bases between them. CDR1 is MNHNS and CDR2 is SASEGT in the germline V gene. CDR3 loop: CASSPGGSNQPQHF. In DNA, the CDR3 is TGTGCCAGCAGTCCTGGGGGAAGCAATCAGCCCCAGCATTTT.

J is TRBJ2-7 and V is TRBV10-3; 14 nucleotides match TRBD2. Trimming cost V 7 bases and J 0 bases; bases outside gene matches: 11. The CDR3 totals 18 residues. CDR1 and CDR2 from the germline V gene are ENHRY and SYGVKD. Here the CDR3 reads CAITPSGLAGDSSYEQYF. The CDR3, as DNA: TGTGCCATCACCCCCTCGGGACTAGCGGGAGATTCCTCCTACGAGCAGTACTTC.

This chain connects TRBV9 to TRBJ1-2; the D gene is possibly TRBD1 (6 bases). Germline V gene data show CDR1 as SGDLS and CDR2 as YYNGEE. Trimming took 3 bases from V and 4 from J, leaving 10 bases between them. This CDR3 has 13 residues. The CDR3 bases are TGTGCCAGCAGCGGACAGACAGGCTATGGCTACACCTTC. Translation gives CASSGQTGYGYTF.

The V gene is TRBV28, the J gene TRBJ2-3; 11 bases agree with TRBD2. After removal of 6 bases from V and 5 bases from J, the junction contained 13 bases not matched to a gene. Germline CDR1 MDHEN, CDR2 SYDVKM. This CDR3 region has 17 residues. CDR3 bases: TGTGCCAGCAGCCCTTGGGGTAGCGGGGGGGTAGGAGATACGCAGTATTTT. Residues: CASSPWGSGGVGDTQYF.

CDR3 residues: CASSIRGKGQGKVEAFF. As DNA, the CDR3 is TGTGCCAGTAGTATACGGGGTAAGGGGCAGGGCAAGGTAGAAGCTTTCTTT. The chain carries TRBV19 and TRBJ1-1, with a possible D match to TRBD1 (5 bases). Germline-derived CDR1 and CDR2 are LNHDA and SQIVND (reference sequence). V lost 2 bases, J lost 8 bases, and 24 bases lay in between. This CDR3 has 17 residues.

This rearrangement joins TRBV6-5 to TRBJ2-7; TRBD1 matches at 12 bases. V trimming: 0 bases; J trimming: 6 bases; junction bases outside the gene matches: 3. Germline V gene data show CDR1 as MNHEY and CDR2 as SVGAGI. The CDR3 consists of 15 residues. Here the CDR3 reads CASSYSGTGGFEQYF. As DNA, the CDR3 is TGTGCCAGCAGTTACTCAGGGACAGGGGGCTTCGAGCAGTACTTC.

V is TRBV2 and J is TRBJ1-1; 8 nucleotides match TRBD1. Germline V CDR1 and CDR2: SNHLY, FYNNEI. The length of the CDR3 is 14 residues. After removal of 7 bases from V and 1 base from J, the junction contained 5 bases not matched to a gene. The CDR3 sequence is CASTRTGRNTEAFF. The CDR3 DNA reads TGTGCCAGCACCCGGACAGGGAGGAACACTGAAGCTTTCTTT. Combining the CDR3 with reference TRBV2 and TRBJ1-1 gives the whole variable domain EPEVTQTPSHQVTQMGQEVILRCVPISNHLYFYWYRQILGQKVEFLVSFYNNEISEKSEIFDDQFSVERPDGSNFTLKIRSTKLEDSAMYFCASTRTGRNTEAFFGQGTRLTVV.

The J gene is TRBJ2-2, the V gene TRBV28; D gene uncertain. CDR3 size: 13 residues. The germline V gene has CDR1 MDHEN and CDR2 SYDVKM. The V end lost 9 bases, the J end lost 2 bases, and 10 bases lay between the germline ends. The CDR3 region has the DNA TGTGCCAGTCTAACTCTAAACACCGGGGAGCTGTTTTTT. Encoded protein: CASLTLNTGELFF.

This clone was counted between two and nine times. The CDR3 is CASSPPGRFVNTYNEQFF. In DNA form, the CDR3 reads TGTGCCAGCTCACCCCCGGGTCGATTTGTGAATACCTACAATGAGCAGTTCTTC. The chain joins TRBV18 to TRBJ2-1; no clear D. CDR1 is KGHSH and CDR2 is LQKENI in the germline V gene. V gave up 3 bases and J gave up 2 bases, with 20 bases separating them. The CDR3 totals 18 residues.

The chain combines TRBV7-9 with TRBJ1-3; D is possibly TRBD1 (5 bases). Trimming removed 0 bases from V and 3 bases from J, with 6 bases in between. Germline CDR1 and CDR2: SEHNR and FQNEAQ (reference sequence). The CDR3 sequence is 14 residues long. This CDR3 reads CASSLAGVGNTIYF. In DNA form, the CDR3 reads TGTGCCAGCAGCTTAGCGGGGGTTGGAAACACCATATATTTT.

V gene TRBV25-1 combines with J gene TRBJ2-7; D possibly corresponds to TRBD1 (6 bases). Germline lookup yields CDR1 MGHDK and CDR2 SYGVNS. Trimming stripped 7 bases from V and 6 bases from J, with 10 bases between. CDR3 length: 11 amino acids. The CDR3 DNA reads TGTGCCAGCACCGGGACACGCGAGCAGTACTTC. It encodes CASTGTREQYF.

This chain joins TRBV7-2 and TRBJ2-1, with TRBD2 matching 10 bases. Germline V lookup: CDR1 SGHTA, CDR2 FQGNSA. V gave up 0 bases and J gave up 14 bases; unmatched junction bases: 7. The CDR3 spans 14 residues. CDR3 DNA sequence: TGTGCCAGCAGCTTAGCAGGGACTAGCGTATGGGAGTTCTTC. Its protein product is CASSLAGTSVWEFF.

The chain uses TRBV6-5 and TRBJ1-5; D is unclear. V dropped 0 bases and J dropped 13 bases, with 13 bases sitting between them. From germline, CDR1 is MNHEY and CDR2 SVGAGI. The CDR3 has 13 residues. CDR3: CASSYSMHGRQHF. In DNA form, the CDR3 reads TGTGCCAGCAGTTACTCGATGCACGGGAGGCAGCATTTT.

The rearrangement joins TRBV2 to TRBJ2-3; TRBD2 agrees at 11 bases. The CDR3 has 15 residues. The germline V gene has CDR1 SNHLY and CDR2 FYNNEI. Trimming at V came to 4 bases and at J to 4 bases, leaving 4 bases not matched to a gene. The chain's CDR3 is CASSARLAGSDTQYF. The CDR3 region has the DNA TGTGCCAGCAGTGCCCGACTAGCGGGGTCAGATACGCAGTATTTT.

In the case of this clone: Other DNA sequences in the same sample also yield this CDR3. V gene TRBV18 combines with J gene TRBJ2-7; 9 positions agree with TRBD2. CDR1 and CDR2 (germline): KGHSH, LQKENI. V was pared by 0 bases and J by 6 bases, with 0 bases of the junction left unmatched. This CDR3 comprises 13 residues. The CDR3 DNA follows: TGTGCCAGCTCACCACCTAGCGGGAGCGAGCAGTACTTC. This sequence encodes CASSPPSGSEQYF.

This clone was observed a single time. The rearrangement joins TRBV6-1 to TRBJ2-7, with D perhaps matching TRBD2 (5 bases). The CDR3 covers 14 residues. Germline CDR1 MNHNS, CDR2 SASEGT. V lost 5 bases, J lost 3 bases, and 14 bases lay in between. CDR3 in DNA: TGTGCCAGCAGTCTGGAGAGGGTGGTCTACGAGCAGTACTTC. It yields the protein CASSLERVVYEQYF.

V usage is TRBV29-1 and J usage is TRBJ1-2; possibly TRBD1 for D (6 bases). The length of the CDR3 is 15 residues. V was shortened by 1 base and J by 4 bases, with 16 bases between the two germline ends. CDR1 is SQVTM and CDR2 is ANQGSEA in the germline V gene. The CDR3 region has the DNA TGCAGCGTTGAAGTTGCGGGGGCGGGAGTCTATGGCTACACCTTC. Encoded protein: CSVEVAGAGVYGYTF.

This chain uses TRBV6-5 with TRBJ1-5, with TRBD1 identical over 7 bases. Germline V gene sequence: CDR1 MNHEY, CDR2 SVGAGI. Trimming removed 6 bases from V and 3 bases from J; junction bases left unmatched: 8. CDR3 length equals 15 residues. DNA for the CDR3: TGTGCCAGCAGAAAAGAGGGGGCCCACAATCAGCCCCAGCATTTT. Translation gives CASRKEGAHNQPQHF.

The chain links TRBV14 to TRBJ1-2, with a weak D call TRBD1 (6 bases). V was shortened by 5 bases and J by 4 bases, with 17 bases between the two germline ends. CDR3 length: 15 amino acids. Looked up from germline, CDR1 is SGHDN and CDR2 is FVKESK. Here the CDR3 reads CASSEETGLPYGYTF. The CDR3 nucleotides are TGTGCCAGCAGCGAGGAGACAGGCCTCCCCTATGGCTACACCTTC.

The V call is TRBV4-1, the J call TRBJ1-1, with 10 bases matching TRBD1. V shed 4 bases, J shed 1 base, and the junction held 9 bases outside the gene matches. Germline V gives CDR1 MGHRA, CDR2 YSYEKL. The CDR3 has 17 amino acids. The CDR3: CASSRLGQGGSNTEAFF. CDR3 coding DNA: TGCGCCAGCAGCCGACTCGGACAGGGGGGATCGAACACTGAAGCTTTCTTT.

In its sample, this clone was seen once. The chain employs TRBV7-9 and TRBJ1-1, with 8 positions matching TRBD1. Losses at the gene ends were 3 bases for V and 7 bases for J; bases not matched to a gene: 13. CDR1 and CDR2 from the germline V gene are SEHNR and FQNEAQ (reference sequence). The CDR3 has 16 amino acids. CDR3 amino acids: CASSFYQGAAFNEAFF. In DNA form, the CDR3 reads TGTGCCAGCAGCTTTTATCAGGGGGCGGCTTTTAATGAAGCTTTCTTT. Combining the CDR3 with reference TRBV7-9 and TRBJ1-1 gives the whole variable domain DTGVSQNPRHKITKRGQNVTFRCDPISEHNRLYWYRQTLGQGPEFLTYFQNEAQLEKSRLLSDRFSAERPKGSFSTLEIQRTEQGDSAMYLCASSFYQGAAFNEAFFGQGTRLTVV.